Below, one T cell receptor beta chain is given with its context. The sample originates from a study of blood T cell repertoires in COVID-19. The overall study: Acute and convalescent COVID-19 specimens originated in the United States, Italy and Spain. PBMCs, B-cell-depleted T cells, or T cells were the source of the cDNA or gDNA that made up the material.

As processed by the authors: Counts of nucleated cells, estimated from reference gene primer amplification, were obtained. TCRdb's table, derived via immunoSEQ multiplex PCR, lists solely in-frame clones and lacks some. V, J and clone size derive from that table, while D and trimming were established from the DNA sequence. The data show some 35,000 clones, around 90% seen once. V trimming: 6 bases; J trimming: 4 bases; junction bases outside the gene matches: 11. The germline CDR1 and CDR2 sequences are MRHNA and SNTAGT. The CDR3 sequence is 17 residues long. Material for sequencing was peripheral blood. The J gene is TRBJ2-2, the V gene TRBV6-4, with TRBD1 matching 10 bases. This clonotype was obtained from a human donor in a cohort sampled during active COVID-19. DNA for the CDR3: TGTGCCAGCAGGTTATCCGGGACAGGGGACAGCACCGGGGAGCTGTTTTTT. It codes for CASRLSGTGDSTGELFF.